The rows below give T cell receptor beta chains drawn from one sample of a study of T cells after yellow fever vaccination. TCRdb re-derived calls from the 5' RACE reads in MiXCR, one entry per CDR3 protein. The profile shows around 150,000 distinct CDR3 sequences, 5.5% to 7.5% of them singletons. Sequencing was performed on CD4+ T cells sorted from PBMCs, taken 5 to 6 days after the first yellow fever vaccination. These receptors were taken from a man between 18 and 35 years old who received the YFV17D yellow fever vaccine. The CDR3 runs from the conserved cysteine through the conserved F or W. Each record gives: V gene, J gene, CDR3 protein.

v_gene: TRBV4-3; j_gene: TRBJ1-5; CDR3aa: CASSQGEGRNQPQHF
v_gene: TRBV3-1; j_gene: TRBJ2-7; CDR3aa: CASSSRTGGNEQYF
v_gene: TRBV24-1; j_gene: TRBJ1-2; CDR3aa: CATNRFPHGYSGGTCDGYTF
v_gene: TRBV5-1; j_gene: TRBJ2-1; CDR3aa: CASSLHSGGQVEQFF
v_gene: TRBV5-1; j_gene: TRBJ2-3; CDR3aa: CASSWTSGGYNTDTQYF
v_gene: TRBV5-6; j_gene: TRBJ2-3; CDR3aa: CASSSLTLASTDTQYF
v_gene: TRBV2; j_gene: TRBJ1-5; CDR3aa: CASSTGSGNQPQHF
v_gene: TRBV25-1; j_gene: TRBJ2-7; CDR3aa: CASSEGASGVDGEQYF
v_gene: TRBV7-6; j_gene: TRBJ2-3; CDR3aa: CASSLAQGSGYTQYF
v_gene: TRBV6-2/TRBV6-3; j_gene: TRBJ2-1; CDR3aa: CASSYRGGTSVSSYNEQFF
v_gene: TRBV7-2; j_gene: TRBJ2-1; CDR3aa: CASSLALGTGNNEQFF
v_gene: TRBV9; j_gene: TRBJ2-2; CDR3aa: CASSKTSGTGELFF
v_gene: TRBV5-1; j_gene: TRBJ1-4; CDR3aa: CASSRTAQENSRRKLFF
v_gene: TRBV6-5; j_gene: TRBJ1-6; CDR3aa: CASSYPLRQGLPLHF
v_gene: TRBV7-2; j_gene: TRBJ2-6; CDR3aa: CASSLGQGNVLTF
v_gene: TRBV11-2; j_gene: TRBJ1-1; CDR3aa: CASRRDRNTEAFF
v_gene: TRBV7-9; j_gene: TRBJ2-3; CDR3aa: CASSLVGVVTSYF
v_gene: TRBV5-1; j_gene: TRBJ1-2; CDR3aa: CASSLDRGANYGYTF
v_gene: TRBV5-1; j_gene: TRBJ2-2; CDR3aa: CASQILQGVAGELFF
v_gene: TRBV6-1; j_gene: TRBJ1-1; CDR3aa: CASSETRETEAFF
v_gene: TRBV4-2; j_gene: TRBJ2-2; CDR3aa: CASSQDSRTGELFF
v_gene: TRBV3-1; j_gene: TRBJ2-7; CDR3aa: CASSLPGQLTYEQYF
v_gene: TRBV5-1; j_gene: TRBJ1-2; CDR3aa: CASSFRQGEGYTF
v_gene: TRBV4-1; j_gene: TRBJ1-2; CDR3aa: CASSSEGQGARYGYTF
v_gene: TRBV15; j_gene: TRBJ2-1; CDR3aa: CATSRYDPSSYNEQFF
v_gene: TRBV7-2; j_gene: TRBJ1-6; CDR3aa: CASSFSGTANSPLHF
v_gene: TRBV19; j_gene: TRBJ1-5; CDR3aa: CASSTLGTGGNQPQHF
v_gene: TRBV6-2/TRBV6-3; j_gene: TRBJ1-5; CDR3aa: CASSAIQGRVRWPQHF
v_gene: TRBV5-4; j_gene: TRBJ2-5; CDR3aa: CASGWPGETQYF
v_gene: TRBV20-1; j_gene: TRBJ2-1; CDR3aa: CSARDIPGHIINEQFF
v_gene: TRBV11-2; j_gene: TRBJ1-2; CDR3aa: CASSSHPQGGGYTF
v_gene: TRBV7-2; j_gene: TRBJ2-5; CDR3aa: CASSLQRGRETQYF
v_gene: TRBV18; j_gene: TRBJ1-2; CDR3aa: CASSLGQGTDYGYTF
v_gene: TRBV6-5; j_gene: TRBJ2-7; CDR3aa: CASRLQGSGNSYEQYF
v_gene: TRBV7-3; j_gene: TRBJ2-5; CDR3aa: CASSQGQGAWETQYF
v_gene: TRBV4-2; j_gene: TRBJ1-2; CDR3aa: CASSQGVQTNYGYTF
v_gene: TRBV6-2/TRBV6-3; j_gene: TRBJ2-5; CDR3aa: CASRITPKETQYF
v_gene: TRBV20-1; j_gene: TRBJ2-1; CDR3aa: CSARDPWRGRAYNEQFF
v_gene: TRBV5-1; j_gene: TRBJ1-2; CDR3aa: CASSLALGNGYTF
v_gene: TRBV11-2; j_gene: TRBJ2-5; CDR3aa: CASSLELRQSQETQYF
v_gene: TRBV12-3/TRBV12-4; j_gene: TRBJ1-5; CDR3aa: CASSLMGNQPQHF
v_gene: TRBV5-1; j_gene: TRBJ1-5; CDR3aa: CASPSGQGLFQPQHF
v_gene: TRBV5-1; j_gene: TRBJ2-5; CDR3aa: CASSLEPAGGSETQYF
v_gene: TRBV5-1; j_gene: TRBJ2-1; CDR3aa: CASIFGQLFSSYNEQFF
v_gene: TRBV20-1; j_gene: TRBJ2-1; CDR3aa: CSAPNRDRGPSGNEQFF
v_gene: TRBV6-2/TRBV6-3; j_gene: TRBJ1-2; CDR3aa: CASSSPDSNYGYTF